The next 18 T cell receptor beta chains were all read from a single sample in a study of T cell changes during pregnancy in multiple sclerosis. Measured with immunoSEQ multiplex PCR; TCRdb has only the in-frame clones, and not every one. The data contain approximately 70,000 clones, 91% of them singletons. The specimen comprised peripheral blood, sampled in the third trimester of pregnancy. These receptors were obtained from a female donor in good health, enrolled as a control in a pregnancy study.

Here the CDR3 reads CASSSSGTGRGDTQYF. CDR3 DNA sequence: TGTGCCAGCTCATCATCCGGGACAGGGAGGGGAGATACGCAGTATTTT. V and J are TRBV18 and TRBJ2-3, with 9 bases lining up with TRBD1. Germline lookup yields CDR1 KGHSH and CDR2 LQKENI. Trimming cost V 5 bases and J 5 bases; bases outside gene matches: 11. The CDR3 consists of 16 residues.

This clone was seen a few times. The CDR3 here is CASSDSNRNTEAFF. CDR3 DNA: TGTGCCAGCAGTGACTCCAACAGGAACACTGAAGCTTTCTTT. The chain carries TRBV6-4 and TRBJ1-1; D gene uncertain. V was cut by 0 bases and J by 1 base, with 6 bases left in between. This CDR3 is 14 amino acids long. Germline V CDR1 and CDR2: MRHNA, SNTAGT.

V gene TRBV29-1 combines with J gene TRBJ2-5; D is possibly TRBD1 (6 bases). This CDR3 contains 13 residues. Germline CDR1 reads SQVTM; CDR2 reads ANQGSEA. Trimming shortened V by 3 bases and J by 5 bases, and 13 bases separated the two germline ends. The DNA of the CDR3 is TGCAGCGTTGAGGTGGGGGCAGGGGAGACCCAGTACTTC. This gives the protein CSVEVGAGETQYF.

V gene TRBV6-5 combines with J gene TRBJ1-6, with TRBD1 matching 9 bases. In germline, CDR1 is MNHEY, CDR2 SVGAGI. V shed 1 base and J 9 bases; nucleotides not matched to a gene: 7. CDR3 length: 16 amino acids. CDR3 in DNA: TGTGCCAGCAGTTACTGGTACAGGGGGCTCGGTTCACCCCTCCACTTT. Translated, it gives CASSYWYRGLGSPLHF.

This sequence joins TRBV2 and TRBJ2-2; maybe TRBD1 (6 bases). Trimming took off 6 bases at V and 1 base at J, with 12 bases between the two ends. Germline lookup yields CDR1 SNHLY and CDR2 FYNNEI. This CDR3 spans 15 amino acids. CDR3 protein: CASRTGTRNTGELFF. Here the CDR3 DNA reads TGTGCCAGCAGAACCGGGACACGGAACACCGGGGAGCTGTTTTTT.

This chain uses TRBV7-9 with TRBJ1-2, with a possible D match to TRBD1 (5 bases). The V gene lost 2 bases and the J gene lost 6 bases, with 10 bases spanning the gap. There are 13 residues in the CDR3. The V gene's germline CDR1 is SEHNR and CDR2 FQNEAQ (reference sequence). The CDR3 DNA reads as TGTGCCAGCAGCTTAAGCAGGGATGATGGCTACACCTTC. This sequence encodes CASSLSRDDGYTF.

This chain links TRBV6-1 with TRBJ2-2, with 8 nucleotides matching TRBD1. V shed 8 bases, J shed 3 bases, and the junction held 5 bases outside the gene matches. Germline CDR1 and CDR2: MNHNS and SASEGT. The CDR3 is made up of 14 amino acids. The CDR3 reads CASATGADTGELFF. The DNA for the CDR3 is TGTGCCAGCGCGACAGGGGCGGACACCGGGGAGCTGTTTTTT.

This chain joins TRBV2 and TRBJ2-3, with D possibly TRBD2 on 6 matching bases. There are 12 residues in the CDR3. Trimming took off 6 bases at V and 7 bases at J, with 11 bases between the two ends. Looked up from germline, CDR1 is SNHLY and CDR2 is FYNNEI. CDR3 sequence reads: CASRRTTHTQYF. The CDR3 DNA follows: TGTGCCAGCAGACGGACTACTCATACGCAGTATTTT. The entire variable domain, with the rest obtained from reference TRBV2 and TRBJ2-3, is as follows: EPEVTQTPSHQVTQMGQEVILRCVPISNHLYFYWYRQILGQKVEFLVSFYNNEISEKSEIFDDQFSVERPDGSNFTLKIRSTKLEDSAMYFCASRRTTHTQYFGPGTRLTVL.

CDR3 region: CASSFQTGGGETQYF. CDR3 sequence (DNA): TGTGCCAGCAGTTTCCAGACAGGGGGGGGCGAGACCCAGTACTTC. V is TRBV6-1 and J is TRBJ2-5; 9 bases agree with TRBD1. Per germline, CDR1 MNHNS and CDR2 SASEGT. The CDR3 extends over 15 amino acids. The ends lost 5 bases at V and 5 bases at J; junction bases unmatched: 9.

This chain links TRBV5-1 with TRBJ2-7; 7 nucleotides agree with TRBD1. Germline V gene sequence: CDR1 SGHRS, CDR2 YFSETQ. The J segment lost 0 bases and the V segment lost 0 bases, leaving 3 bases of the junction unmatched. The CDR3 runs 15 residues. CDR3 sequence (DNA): TGCGCCAGCAGCTTGGTTCGGGACAGCTCCTACGAGCAGTACTTC. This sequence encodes CASSLVRDSSYEQYF.

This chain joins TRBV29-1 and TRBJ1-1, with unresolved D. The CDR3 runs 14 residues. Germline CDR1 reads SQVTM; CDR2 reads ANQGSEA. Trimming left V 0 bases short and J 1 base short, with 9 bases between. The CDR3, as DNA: TGCAGCGTTGAAGATCTTCGGTCGAACACTGAAGCTTTCTTT. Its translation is CSVEDLRSNTEAFF.

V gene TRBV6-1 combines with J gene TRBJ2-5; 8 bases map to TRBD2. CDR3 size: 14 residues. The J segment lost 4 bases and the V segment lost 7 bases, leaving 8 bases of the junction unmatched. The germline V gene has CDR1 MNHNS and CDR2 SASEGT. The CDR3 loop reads CASTAGLDPETQYF. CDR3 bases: TGTGCCAGCACCGCGGGACTAGACCCAGAGACCCAGTACTTC.

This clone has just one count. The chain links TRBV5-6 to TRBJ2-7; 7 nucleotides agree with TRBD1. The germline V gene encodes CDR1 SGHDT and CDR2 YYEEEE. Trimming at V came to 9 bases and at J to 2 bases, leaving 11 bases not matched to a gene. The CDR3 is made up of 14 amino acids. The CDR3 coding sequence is TGTGCCACCAACAGGGGATCAGGTACCTACGAGCAGTACTTC. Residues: CATNRGSGTYEQYF. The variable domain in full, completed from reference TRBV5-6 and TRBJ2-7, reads DAGVTQSPTHLIKTRGQQVTLRCSPKSGHDTVSWYQQALGQGPQFIFQYYEEEERQRGNFPDRFSGHQFPNYSSELNVNALLLGDSALYLCATNRGSGTYEQYFGPGTRLTVT.

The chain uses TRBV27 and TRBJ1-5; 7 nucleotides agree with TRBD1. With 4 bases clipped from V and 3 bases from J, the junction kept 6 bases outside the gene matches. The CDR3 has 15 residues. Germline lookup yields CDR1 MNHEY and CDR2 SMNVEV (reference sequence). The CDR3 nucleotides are TGTGCCAGCAGTTCGACAGGGAAAAACAATCAGCCCCAGCATTTT. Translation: CASSSTGKNNQPQHF.

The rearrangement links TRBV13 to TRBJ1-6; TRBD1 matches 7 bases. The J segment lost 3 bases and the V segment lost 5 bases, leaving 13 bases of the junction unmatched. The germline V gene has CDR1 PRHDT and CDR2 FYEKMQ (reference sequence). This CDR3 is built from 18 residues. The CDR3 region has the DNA TGTGCCAGCAGCCCCCCCGGACAGGACGACAACTATAATTCACCCCTCCACTTT. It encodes CASSPPGQDDNYNSPLHF.

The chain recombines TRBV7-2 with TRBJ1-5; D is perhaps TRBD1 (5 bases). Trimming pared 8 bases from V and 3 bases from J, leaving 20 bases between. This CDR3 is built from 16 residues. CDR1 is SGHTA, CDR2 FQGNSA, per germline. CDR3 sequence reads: CASSLRGGGFNQPQHF. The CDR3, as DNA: TGTGCCAGCTCCCTTCGGGGGGGAGGGTTCAATCAGCCCCAGCATTTT.

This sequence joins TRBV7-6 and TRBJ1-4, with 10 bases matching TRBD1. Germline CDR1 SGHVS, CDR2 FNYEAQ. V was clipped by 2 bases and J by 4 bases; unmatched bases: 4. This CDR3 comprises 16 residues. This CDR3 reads CASSLSRTGGNEKLFF. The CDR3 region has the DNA TGTGCCAGCAGCTTATCCCGGACAGGGGGTAATGAAAAACTGTTTTTT. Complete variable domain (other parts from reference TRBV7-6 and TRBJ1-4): GAGVSQSPRYKVTKRGQDVALRCDPISGHVSLYWYRQALGQGPEFLTYFNYEAQQDKSGLPNDRFSAERPEGSISTLTIQRTEQRDSAMYRCASSLSRTGGNEKLFFGSGTQLSVL.

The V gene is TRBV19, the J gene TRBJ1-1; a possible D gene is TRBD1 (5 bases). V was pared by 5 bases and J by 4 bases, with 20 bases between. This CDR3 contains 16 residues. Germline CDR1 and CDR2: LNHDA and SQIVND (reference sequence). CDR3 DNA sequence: TGTGCCAGTAGTCCCCGTCGCGGGGGTGAGGCCACTGAAGCTTTCTTT. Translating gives CASSPRRGGEATEAFF.